This entry lists 12 T cell receptor beta chains sequenced from one sample in a study of Ad26.COV2.S vaccination and SARS-CoV-2 variants. Profiled with immunoSEQ multiplex PCR; TCRdb holds only in-frame clones, not every one. The table shows about 450,000 clones, with roughly nine tenths occurring only once. Treatment in this sample: some 20 received Ad26.COV2.S at low or high dose, single or two shots; several received placebo; per-sample allocation not given. Sampling was performed 63 days after the first vaccine or placebo injection. The sample was peripheral blood, taken in a trial of Ad26.COV2.S vaccine versus placebo. These receptors all stem from a person aged 18-65 years who received the Ad26.COV2.S COVID-19 vaccine or a placebo.

The chain employs TRBV2 and TRBJ2-5, with 8 positions matching TRBD1. Germline CDR1 reads SNHLY; CDR2 reads FYNNEI. This CDR3 region has 12 residues. V was pared by 9 bases and J by 5 bases, with 5 bases of the junction left unmatched. The CDR3: CARAGGRETQYF. The CDR3 DNA reads TGTGCCAGGGCAGGGGGCCGGGAGACCCAGTACTTC.

The sample holds a few counts of this clone. The chain recombines TRBV6-2 or TRBV6-3 with TRBJ2-7; TRBD2 is a possible D gene (5 bases). This CDR3 spans 14 amino acids. The V gene lost 8 bases and the J gene lost 4 bases, with 18 bases spanning the gap. Germline V gene sequence: CDR1 MNHEY, CDR2 SVGEGT. The CDR3 coding sequence is TGTGCCAGCTGCCGGTGGGATCGAGGGTACGAGCAGTACTTC. This codes for CASCRWDRGYEQYF.

This clone appeared a single time. This chain connects TRBV7-2 to TRBJ1-2; perhaps TRBD1 as D (5 bases). Deletions cut 5 bases from V and 3 bases from J, with 13 bases between. The CDR3 covers 14 residues. CDR1 and CDR2 (germline): SGHTA, FQGNSA. CDR3 nucleotides: TGTGCCAGCAGCCCTCATGGGGGGTACTATGGCTACACCTTC. Encoded protein: CASSPHGGYYGYTF.

The rearrangement uses TRBV29-1 and TRBJ2-3; TRBD2 agrees at 8 bases. With V trimmed by 5 bases and J by 2 bases, 6 bases remained unmatched. CDR1 and CDR2 (germline): SQVTM, ANQGSEA. This CDR3 has 14 amino acids. The CDR3 is CSVLTSGITDTQYF. As DNA, the CDR3 is TGCAGCGTTCTTACTAGCGGAATCACAGATACGCAGTATTTT.

The chain links TRBV19 to TRBJ1-2; TRBD1 aligns across 8 bases. The CDR3 is made up of 16 amino acids. Trimming at V came to 6 bases and at J to 4 bases, leaving 13 bases not matched to a gene. Germline V lookup: CDR1 LNHDA, CDR2 SQIVND (reference sequence). Here the CDR3 DNA reads TGTGCCAGTAGCCGCGTCGGAGACAGGGGTTTCTATGGCTACACCTTC. Amino acids: CASSRVGDRGFYGYTF.

The V and J genes are TRBV27 and TRBJ2-7; 8 positions agree with TRBD1. V lost 6 bases, J lost 0 bases, and 7 bases stayed unmatched. This CDR3 is 15 amino acids long. CDR1 and CDR2 from the germline V gene are MNHEY and SMNVEV (reference sequence). The CDR3 loop reads CASSRDRGYSYEQYF. CDR3 in DNA: TGTGCCAGCAGCCGAGACAGGGGATACTCCTACGAGCAGTACTTC.

V and J are TRBV2 and TRBJ2-2; D ambiguous. The CDR3 covers 13 residues. The V end was cut by 3 bases, the J end by 7 bases, with 9 bases between. Looked up from germline, CDR1 is SNHLY and CDR2 is FYNNEI. The CDR3 loop is CASSDLQIGELFF. CDR3 nucleotides: TGTGCCAGCAGTGACCTACAGATCGGGGAGCTGTTTTTT.

V and J are TRBV7-3 and TRBJ1-2, with D perhaps TRBD1 (5 bases). This CDR3 has 13 amino acids. The V end was cut by 5 bases, the J end by 3 bases, with 10 bases between. CDR1 SGHTA and CDR2 FQGTGA come from the germline V gene. The chain's CDR3 is CASSIQGYYGYTF. CDR3 nucleotide sequence: TGTGCCAGCAGCATTCAGGGTTACTATGGCTACACCTTC.

V usage is TRBV7-9 and J usage is TRBJ2-7, with TRBD1 identical over 9 bases. Germline V gene data show CDR1 as SEHNR and CDR2 as FQNEAQ (reference sequence). V lost 4 bases and J lost 3; bases outside the gene matches: 7. The CDR3 consists of 15 residues. CDR3 residues: CASSSWTGVFYEQYF. As DNA, the CDR3 is TGTGCCAGCAGCTCCTGGACAGGGGTGTTCTACGAGCAGTACTTC.

The chain has TRBV19 and TRBJ1-5; no clear D. The germline gives CDR1 LNHDA, CDR2 SQIVND (reference sequence). The V and J ends lost 4 bases and 5 bases respectively, with 9 bases between them. The CDR3 consists of 13 residues. Here the CDR3 reads CASSTAPHQPQHF. CDR3 bases: TGTGCCAGTAGTACCGCGCCCCATCAGCCCCAGCATTTT.

V usage is TRBV4-1 and J usage is TRBJ1-6, with 7 bases lining up with TRBD1. Trimming cost V 4 bases and J 7 bases; bases outside gene matches: 4. Germline CDR1 MGHRA, CDR2 YSYEKL. There are 14 residues in the CDR3. The CDR3 protein is CASSPRGSNSPLHF. CDR3 sequence (DNA): TGCGCCAGCAGCCCCAGGGGGTCCAATTCACCCCTCCACTTT.

V gene TRBV28 combines with J gene TRBJ2-3; 9 bases are a match to TRBD2. Losses at the gene ends were 5 bases for V and 5 bases for J; bases not matched to a gene: 11. The CDR3 is made up of 16 amino acids. The V gene's germline CDR1 is MDHEN and CDR2 SYDVKM. The CDR3 DNA follows: TGTGCCAGCAGTCCCCAAGCGGGGGGAGGGGGAGATACGCAGTATTTT. This encodes CASSPQAGGGGDTQYF. Complete variable domain (other parts from reference TRBV28 and TRBJ2-3): DVKVTQSSRYLVKRTGEKVFLECVQDMDHENMFWYRQDPGLGLRLIYFSYDVKMKEKGDIPEGYSVSREKKERFSLILESASTNQTSMYLCASSPQAGGGGDTQYFGPGTRLTVL.